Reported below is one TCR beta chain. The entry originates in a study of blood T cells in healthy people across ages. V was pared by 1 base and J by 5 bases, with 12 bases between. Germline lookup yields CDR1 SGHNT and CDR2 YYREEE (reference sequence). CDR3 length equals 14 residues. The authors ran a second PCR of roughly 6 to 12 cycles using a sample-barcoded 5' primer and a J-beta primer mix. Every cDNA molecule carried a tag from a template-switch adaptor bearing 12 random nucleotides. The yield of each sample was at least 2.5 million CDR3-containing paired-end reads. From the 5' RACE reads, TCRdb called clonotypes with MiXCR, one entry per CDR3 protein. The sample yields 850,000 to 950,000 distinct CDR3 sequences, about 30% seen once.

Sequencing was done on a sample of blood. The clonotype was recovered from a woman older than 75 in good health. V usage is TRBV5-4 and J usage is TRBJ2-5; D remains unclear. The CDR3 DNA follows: TGTGCCAGCAGCTTGATGCGGTCCGGGGAGACCCAGTACTTC. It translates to CASSLMRSGETQYF.